The 22 T cell receptor beta chains reported below all come from one sample, sequenced in a study of CD8+ T cells in alopecia areata. Collected material from alopecia areata patients comprised lesional scalp punch biopsies and peripheral blood. Following RNA extraction, reverse transcription yielded cDNA that acted as the sequencing template. The method was immunoSEQ multiplex PCR; TCRdb's version includes in-frame clones alone and lacks a portion of them. The sample consists of 9,000 to 15,000 clones, around 60% of them appearing once. Sequenced sample: skin. The source is a human donor with alopecia areata.

This clone was counted once. The gene calls are TRBV6-1 and TRBJ2-5; 8 positions agree with TRBD1. Germline CDR1 reads MNHNS; CDR2 reads SASEGT. CDR3 size: 14 residues. V dropped 5 bases and J dropped 4; count of bases not matched to a gene: 6. DNA for the CDR3: TGTGCCAGCAGTTTAACAGGGGGAGGAGAGACCCAGTACTTC. Its translation: CASSLTGGGETQYF.

This chain connects TRBV7-6 to TRBJ2-2; the D is unclear. V lost 1 base and J 1 base, leaving 10 bases between the germline ends. Germline V gene sequence: CDR1 SGHVS, CDR2 FNYEAQ. The CDR3 is made up of 16 amino acids. This CDR3 reads CASSLGRLGNTGELFF. CDR3 DNA: TGTGCCAGCAGCTTAGGACGGCTGGGGAACACCGGGGAGCTGTTTTTT.

In this sample, this clone turned up once. The chain links TRBV18 to TRBJ2-5, with unresolved D. The V gene's germline CDR1 is KGHSH and CDR2 LQKENI. Between the trimmed V and J ends, which lost 5 bases and 14 bases, there was a span of 15 bases. The CDR3 contains 11 residues. CDR3 sequence reads: CASSAQGSEYF. CDR3 in DNA: TGTGCCAGCTCAGCCCAAGGTTCTGAATACTTC. Full variable domain (remainder filled in from reference TRBV18 and TRBJ2-5): NAGVMQNPRHLVRRRGQEARLRCSPMKGHSHVYWYRQLPEEGLKFMVYLQKENIIDESGMPKERFSAEFPKEGPSILRIQQVVRGDSAAYFCASSAQGSEYFGPGTRLLVL.

The chain links TRBV15 to TRBJ2-3; no clear D gene. CDR3 size: 16 residues. V lost 0 bases to trimming and J lost 5 bases, with 15 bases between them. Germline V gene sequence: CDR1 LNHNV, CDR2 YYDKDF (reference sequence). The CDR3 region has the DNA TGTGCCACCAGCAGAGATCTTTTCGGTTTCGGAGATACGCAGTATTTT. Translating gives CATSRDLFGFGDTQYF.

CDR3 amino acids: CAATGTVKANYGYTF. DNA for the CDR3: TGTGCCGCGACTGGGACAGTAAAAGCTAACTATGGCTACACCTTC. The rearrangement links TRBV6-6 to TRBJ1-2; 7 bases align to TRBD1. The CDR3 totals 15 residues. CDR1 and CDR2 (germline): MNHNY, SVGAGI (reference sequence). Unmatched junction bases numbered 12, after V lost 11 bases and J lost 0 bases.

The rearrangement joins TRBV28 to TRBJ2-4; D not resolved. This CDR3 is 15 amino acids long. CDR1 and CDR2 (germline): MDHEN, SYDVKM. Trimming left V 5 bases short and J 5 bases short, with 16 bases between. The CDR3 loop is CASSVGGDRENIQYF. CDR3 nucleotide sequence: TGTGCCAGCAGTGTGGGTGGGGATAGGGAAAACATTCAGTACTTC.

The V call is TRBV6-1, the J call TRBJ1-1; unclear D gene. CDR1 and CDR2 from the germline V gene are MNHNS and SASEGT. This CDR3 has 15 residues. V gave up 7 bases and J gave up 1 base, with 16 bases separating them. The DNA of the CDR3 is TGTGCCAGCACCCTACTAGACGGAGGGAACACTGAAGCTTTCTTT. Amino acids: CASTLLDGGNTEAFF.

This clone was detected a few times. CDR3 bases: TGCAGCGGACGGACAGGGGGCTATGGCTACACCTTC. As protein: CSGRTGGYGYTF. The chain links TRBV29-1 to TRBJ1-2; the match to TRBD1 covers 10 bases. Unmatched junction bases numbered 3, after V lost 7 bases and J lost 4 bases. CDR3 size: 12 residues. Germline CDR1 SQVTM, CDR2 ANQGSEA.

The chain is built from TRBV28 and TRBJ1-1; D is perhaps TRBD1 (6 bases). Germline-derived CDR1 and CDR2 are MDHEN and SYDVKM. Trimming took off 7 bases at V and 3 bases at J, with 18 bases between the two ends. This CDR3 contains 15 residues. The CDR3 nucleotides are TGTGCCAGCATTCCTTGGGGCAGGGGTGACACTGAAGCTTTCTTT. Amino acids: CASIPWGRGDTEAFF.

This clone has a handful of counts. The V and J genes are TRBV6-5 and TRBJ2-7; D is unclear. The V end was cut by 2 bases, the J end by 3 bases, with 8 bases between. The germline CDR1 and CDR2 sequences are MNHEY and SVGAGI. The CDR3 contains 13 residues. The CDR3 region has the DNA TGTGCCAGCAGTTACGCGGACGGCTACGAGCAGTACTTC. This encodes CASSYADGYEQYF.

The chain carries TRBV7-2 and TRBJ2-7; 9 nucleotides align to TRBD2. V was clipped by 1 base and J by 7 bases; unmatched bases: 8. The CDR3 contains 15 residues. Germline CDR1 reads SGHTA; CDR2 reads FQGNSA. The CDR3 nucleotides are TGTGCCAGCAGCTTAGACGCGGGGGGGCCCAGAGAGCAGTACTTC. The encoded protein is CASSLDAGGPREQYF.

This clone is termed large. The chain joins TRBV10-3 to TRBJ2-7, with 12 bases identical to TRBD1. CDR3 length equals 13 residues. Germline CDR1 is ENHRY and CDR2 is SYGVKD. With V trimmed by 10 bases and J by 4 bases, 5 bases remained unmatched. The CDR3 nucleotides are TGTGCCAGCCGGGACAGGGGGCTTTACGAGCAGTACTTC. It codes for CASRDRGLYEQYF.

This sequence joins TRBV11-2 and TRBJ1-5; no reliable D call. The CDR3 is made up of 13 amino acids. Trimming shortened V by 5 bases and J by 3 bases, and 8 bases separated the two germline ends. Per the germline V gene, CDR1 is SGHAT and CDR2 is FQNNGV. The CDR3 loop is CASSTSPNQPQHF. The DNA for the CDR3 is TGTGCCAGCAGCACTAGCCCCAATCAGCCCCAGCATTTT.

The CDR3 DNA reads as TGTGCCAGCTTTGAGGGGTTTGGTCAGCCCCAGCATTTT. This gives the protein CASFEGFGQPQHF. The gene calls are TRBV6-5 and TRBJ1-5; a weak D match, TRBD1 (5 bases). Trimming stripped 8 bases from V and 6 bases from J, with 14 bases between. This CDR3 has 13 amino acids. Germline lookup yields CDR1 MNHEY and CDR2 SVGAGI.

Remarks on this clone: The junction and the germline gene differ at one end; a read error may be behind it. This chain uses TRBV15 with TRBJ1-1, with unresolved D. CDR3 size: 10 residues. Germline assignment: CDR1 LNHNV and CDR2 YYDKDF (reference sequence). Written as DNA, the CDR3 is TGTGCCACCAGCAGAGACCCCATTATATTT. This encodes CATSRDPIIF.

V usage is TRBV19 and J usage is TRBJ1-2, with TRBD1 matching 8 bases. The germline CDR1 and CDR2 sequences are LNHDA and SQIVND (reference sequence). The length of the CDR3 is 13 residues. Trimming removed 4 bases from V and 7 bases from J; junction bases left unmatched: 5. CDR3 residues: CASSTGQATGYTF. CDR3 bases: TGTGCCAGTAGTACGGGACAGGCCACTGGCTACACCTTC. Looking up the rest from reference TRBV19 and TRBJ1-2 gives the full variable domain: DGGITQSPKYLFRKEGQNVTLSCEQNLNHDAMYWYRQDPGQGLRLIYYSQIVNDFQKGDIAEGYSVSREKKESFPLTVTSAQKNPTAFYLCASSTGQATGYTFGSGTRLTVV.

The chain links TRBV4-3 to TRBJ2-1; 7 bases match TRBD2. The CDR3 runs 15 residues. The germline gives CDR1 LGHNA, CDR2 YSLEER. J gave up 0 bases and V 3 bases, and 2 bases lay outside the gene matches. The CDR3 loop is CASSHGGISYNEQFF. CDR3 nucleotides: TGCGCCAGCAGCCACGGGGGGATCTCCTACAATGAGCAGTTCTTC.

A few counts support this clone. CDR3 sequence (DNA): TGTGCCAGCAGTTACTTCTACGGGACAGGTAACTACGAGCAGTACTTC. It specifies CASSYFYGTGNYEQYF. V gene TRBV6-5 combines with J gene TRBJ2-7; 8 bases line up with TRBD1. Germline values: CDR1 MNHEY, CDR2 SVGAGI. The CDR3 loop spans 16 amino acids. Losses at the gene ends were 1 base for V and 3 bases for J; bases not matched to a gene: 8.

The chain joins TRBV5-1 to TRBJ2-3, with D possibly matching TRBD1 (6 bases). This CDR3 spans 16 amino acids. V lost 4 bases, J lost 0 bases, and 15 bases lay in between. The germline V gene encodes CDR1 SGHRS and CDR2 YFSETQ. The CDR3: CASSPGGPRSTDTQYF. CDR3 DNA sequence: TGCGCCAGCAGCCCTGGGGGCCCCCGAAGCACAGATACGCAGTATTTT.

V is TRBV9 and J is TRBJ1-1; tentative D call: TRBD1 (5 bases). V was trimmed by 4 bases and J by 1 base, leaving 14 bases between them. This CDR3 comprises 15 residues. Germline assignment: CDR1 SGDLS and CDR2 YYNGEE. CDR3 nucleotides: TGTGCCAGCAGCCCACGGGACGGAGCGAACACTGAAGCTTTCTTT. It yields the protein CASSPRDGANTEAFF.

This chain uses TRBV5-1 with TRBJ2-2; D not certain. Germline V lookup: CDR1 SGHRS, CDR2 YFSETQ. Trimming pared 4 bases from V and 1 base from J, leaving 5 bases between. The CDR3 totals 13 residues. This CDR3 is CASSPGNTGELFF. CDR3 DNA sequence: TGCGCCAGCAGCCCCGGGAACACCGGGGAGCTGTTTTTT. The variable domain in full, with the rest retrieved from reference TRBV5-1 and TRBJ2-2, is KAGVTQTPRYLIKTRGQQVTLSCSPISGHRSVSWYQQTPGQGLQFLFEYFSETQRNKGNFPGRFSGRQFSNSRSEMNVSTLELGDSALYLCASSPGNTGELFFGEGSRLTVL.

This chain links TRBV5-5 with TRBJ2-1, with 7 bases lining up with TRBD2. The trim removed 3 bases at V and 2 bases at J, leaving 2 bases unmatched. This CDR3 is 14 amino acids long. Germline CDR1 is SGHKS and CDR2 is YYEKEE (reference sequence). For the CDR3, the DNA is TGTGCCAGCAGCTGGGGAGGGACCTACAATGAGCAGTTCTTC. Its translation: CASSWGGTYNEQFF.